The present TCR beta chain was sequenced within a study of T cell changes during pregnancy in multiple sclerosis. V lost 5 bases and J 3 bases, leaving 10 bases between the germline ends. This CDR3 region has 13 residues. Germline V gives CDR1 MDHEN, CDR2 SYDVKM. Measured with immunoSEQ multiplex PCR; TCRdb has only the in-frame clones, and not every one. The sample lists 100,000 or so clones, approximately 94% seen once, with roughly 2.2% in the top ten. Sequencing was performed on peripheral blood, taken in the third trimester of pregnancy. This TCR was sampled from a female donor with multiple sclerosis, enrolled in a pregnancy study. The rearrangement links TRBV28 to TRBJ1-1; no clear D. DNA of the CDR3: TGTGCCAGCAGTCCCCCCCAGGACACTGAAGCTTTCTTT. It codes for CASSPPQDTEAFF. Looking up the rest from reference TRBV28 and TRBJ1-1 gives the full variable domain: DVKVTQSSRYLVKRTGEKVFLECVQDMDHENMFWYRQDPGLGLRLIYFSYDVKMKEKGDIPEGYSVSREKKERFSLILESASTNQTSMYLCASSPPQDTEAFFGQGTRLTVV.